The entry below describes one T cell receptor beta chain. Its antigen is not identified. This PCR relied on a set of 60 Vbeta primers and 13 Jbeta primers. The protocol was immunoSEQ multiplex PCR, while the TCRdb copy is restricted to in-frame clones and leaves out a portion. The top ten clones hold 2.3% of a sample with some 180,000 clones, roughly 85% of them seen once. The data were obtained in a study of cytomegalovirus exposure and HLA in healthy donors. Trimming removed 0 bases from V and 3 bases from J; junction bases left unmatched: 3. The length of the CDR3 is 16 residues. Germline CDR1 reads SGDLS; CDR2 reads YYNGEE. Findings of the study overall: Most observed TCR sequences were rare, whereas some public TCRs were detected in many donors.

This chain links TRBV9 with TRBJ2-3; 11 nucleotides match TRBD2. Sequenced input: PBMCs. This clonotype was sampled from a woman between 45 and 65 years old in good health and CMV-seronegative. The CDR3 loop is CASSVAASGRTDTQYF. The CDR3 nucleotides read TGTGCCAGCAGCGTAGCGGCTAGCGGGAGGACAGATACGCAGTATTTT.